Each of the 12 T cell receptor beta chains below was sequenced from the same sample in a study of blood T cell repertoires in COVID-19. Only in-frame clones appear in the TCRdb table, and some are missing; sequencing was by immunoSEQ multiplex PCR. The repertoire has fewer than 200,000 clones, around 80% of them found once; the top ten carry around 20%. The sequenced sample was PBMCs or T cells enriched from blood (not recorded which). The receptors were sampled from a woman aged 70 to 79 in a cohort exposed to, infected with or recovered from COVID-19 (not recorded which).

This clone was counted a few times. The J gene is TRBJ1-1, the V gene TRBV11-2; no definite D call. V gave up 5 bases and J gave up 3 bases, with 13 bases separating them. The CDR3 extends over 14 amino acids. Per the germline V gene, CDR1 is SGHAT and CDR2 is FQNNGV. CDR3 loop: CASSLRWSDTEAFF. In DNA form, the CDR3 reads TGTGCCAGCAGCCTACGGTGGTCGGACACTGAAGCTTTCTTT.

The chain has TRBV3-1 (or the pseudogene TRBV3-2) and TRBJ1-6; D call uncertain. The CDR3 sequence is 17 residues long. V lost 4 bases and J 0 bases, leaving 13 bases between the germline ends. Germline V gives CDR1 LGHDT, CDR2 YNNKEL (reference sequence). The CDR3 protein is CASSPGLLSSYNSPLHF. In DNA form, the CDR3 reads TGTGCCAGCAGCCCTGGTTTGTTGAGCTCCTATAATTCACCCCTCCACTTT.

This chain connects TRBV7-2 to TRBJ1-4; 7 bases fit TRBD1. The length of the CDR3 is 16 residues. Trimming took 5 bases from V and 0 from J; bases not matched to a gene: 6. In germline, CDR1 is SGHTA, CDR2 FQGNSA. CDR3 DNA: TGTGCCAGCAGCACAGGGGAAGTGGCAACTAATGAAAAACTGTTTTTT. Translated: CASSTGEVATNEKLFF.

This chain joins TRBV29-1 and TRBJ2-2; 10 nucleotides align to TRBD1. V lost 7 bases and J lost 5; bases outside the gene matches: 10. Germline-derived CDR1 and CDR2 are SQVTM and ANQGSEA. This CDR3 is built from 15 residues. The CDR3, as DNA: TGCAGCGCTAACCCTCGGACAGGGGGTACCGGGGAGCTGTTTTTT. Encoded protein: CSANPRTGGTGELFF.

This clone was observed a few times. The rearrangement joins TRBV11-2 to TRBJ2-1; 10 bases fit TRBD2. Germline V gives CDR1 SGHAT, CDR2 FQNNGV. V dropped 0 bases and J dropped 7; count of bases not matched to a gene: 3. The CDR3 has 15 residues. The chain's CDR3 is CASSLEAGGRNEQFF. The CDR3 DNA is TGTGCCAGCAGCTTAGAAGCGGGAGGGAGAAATGAGCAGTTCTTC.

The gene calls are TRBV5-1 and TRBJ1-2, with TRBD1 matching 8 bases. This CDR3 comprises 13 residues. The V and J ends lost 2 bases and 8 bases, in that order; junction bases with no gene match: 5. CDR1 is SGHRS, CDR2 YFSETQ, per germline. The CDR3 nucleotides are TGCGCCAGCAGCTTAACAGGGGGAACAGGCTACACCTTC. Its translation: CASSLTGGTGYTF.

The chain recombines TRBV9 with TRBJ1-3; tentatively, D is TRBD1 (5 bases). Germline CDR1 SGDLS, CDR2 YYNGEE. Trimming stripped 4 bases from V and 0 bases from J, with 11 bases between. This CDR3 is 15 amino acids long. CDR3 region: CASSPGVLSGNTIYF. CDR3 in DNA: TGTGCCAGCAGCCCGGGGGTTCTCTCTGGAAACACCATATATTTT.

The rearrangement uses TRBV30 and TRBJ2-4; 7 bases are a match to TRBD2. Trimming took 0 bases from V and 9 from J; bases not matched to a gene: 8. The CDR3 loop spans 14 amino acids. CDR1 and CDR2 from the germline V gene are GTSNPN and SVGIG (reference sequence). The DNA of the CDR3 is TGTGCCTGGAGTGTACGCGGGAGTGGAAGCATTCAGTACTTC. Amino acid sequence: CAWSVRGSGSIQYF. Full variable domain (outside the CDR3, taken from reference TRBV30 and TRBJ2-4): SQTIHQWPATLVQPVGSPLSLECTVEGTSNPNLYWYRQAAGRGLQLLFYSVGIGQISSEVPQNLSASRPQDRQFILSSKKLLLSDSGFYLCAWSVRGSGSIQYFGAGTRLSVL.

The chain uses TRBV28 and TRBJ1-2; D uncertain. In germline, CDR1 is MDHEN, CDR2 SYDVKM. Trimming took off 5 bases at V and 3 bases at J, with 13 bases between the two ends. This CDR3 contains 14 residues. Here the CDR3 reads CASSPHARDYGYTF. The CDR3, as DNA: TGTGCCAGCAGTCCCCACGCGAGGGACTATGGCTACACCTTC.

The rearrangement links TRBV7-6 to TRBJ2-2; TRBD1 matches 8 bases. Germline V gene sequence: CDR1 SGHVS, CDR2 FNYEAQ. The V and J ends lost 8 bases and 0 bases, in that order; junction bases with no gene match: 8. The CDR3 has 16 residues. Written as DNA, the CDR3 is TGTGCCAGCTCCACGACACAGGGGGCGAACACCGGGGAGCTGTTTTTT. Translation gives CASSTTQGANTGELFF.

As to this clone: One base away lies a much larger clone, so this may be a sequencing read error. The chain combines TRBV7-9 with TRBJ2-7, with D hard to call. V was trimmed by 2 bases and J by 3 bases, leaving 5 bases between them. Germline V gives CDR1 SEHNR, CDR2 FQNEAQ (reference sequence). The CDR3 spans 12 residues. CDR3 coding DNA: TGTGCCAGCAGCTTACGAGTCTACGAGCAGTACTTC. Amino acid sequence: CASSLRVYEQYF. The whole variable domain, remainder taken from reference TRBV7-9 and TRBJ2-7, is DTGVSQNPRHKITKRGQNVTFRCDPISEHNRLYWYRQTLGQGPEFLTYFQNEAQLEKSRLLSDRFSAERPKGSFSTLEIQRTEQGDSAMYLCASSLRVYEQYFGPGTRLTVT.

The chain is built from TRBV7-9 and TRBJ1-4; possibly TRBD1 for D (5 bases). This CDR3 is built from 16 residues. CDR1 and CDR2 from the germline V gene are SEHNR and FQNEAQ (reference sequence). With 4 bases removed from V and 6 bases from J, the gap between germline ends came to 18 bases. CDR3 amino acids: CASSWGPQGLYEKLFF. The DNA for the CDR3 is TGTGCCAGCAGCTGGGGCCCGCAGGGTCTATATGAAAAACTGTTTTTT.